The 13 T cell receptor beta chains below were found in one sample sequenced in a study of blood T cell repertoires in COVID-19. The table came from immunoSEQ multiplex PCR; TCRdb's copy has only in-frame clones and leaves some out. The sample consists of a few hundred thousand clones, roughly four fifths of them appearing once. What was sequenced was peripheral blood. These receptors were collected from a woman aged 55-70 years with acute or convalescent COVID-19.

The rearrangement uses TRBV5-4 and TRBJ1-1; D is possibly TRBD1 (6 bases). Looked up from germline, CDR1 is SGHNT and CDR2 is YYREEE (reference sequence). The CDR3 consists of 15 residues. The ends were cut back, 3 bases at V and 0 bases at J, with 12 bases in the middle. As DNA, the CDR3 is TGTGCCAGCAGCTCGACAGGCCTTATGAACACTGAAGCTTTCTTT. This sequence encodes CASSSTGLMNTEAFF.

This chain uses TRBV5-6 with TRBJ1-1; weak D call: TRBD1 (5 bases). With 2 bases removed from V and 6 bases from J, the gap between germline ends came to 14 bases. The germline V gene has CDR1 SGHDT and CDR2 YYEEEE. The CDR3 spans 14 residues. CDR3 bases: TGTGCCAGCAGCTTCGCTGGGGCCGCCTCTGAAGCTTTCTTT. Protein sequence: CASSFAGAASEAFF. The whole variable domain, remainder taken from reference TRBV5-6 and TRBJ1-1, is DAGVTQSPTHLIKTRGQQVTLRCSPKSGHDTVSWYQQALGQGPQFIFQYYEEEERQRGNFPDRFSGHQFPNYSSELNVNALLLGDSALYLCASSFAGAASEAFFGQGTRLTVV.

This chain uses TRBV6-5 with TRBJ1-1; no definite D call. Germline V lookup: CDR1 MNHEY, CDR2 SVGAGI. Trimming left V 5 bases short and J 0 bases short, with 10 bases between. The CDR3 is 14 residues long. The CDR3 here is CASSPVYMNTEAFF. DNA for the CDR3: TGTGCCAGCAGTCCCGTGTATATGAACACTGAAGCTTTCTTT.

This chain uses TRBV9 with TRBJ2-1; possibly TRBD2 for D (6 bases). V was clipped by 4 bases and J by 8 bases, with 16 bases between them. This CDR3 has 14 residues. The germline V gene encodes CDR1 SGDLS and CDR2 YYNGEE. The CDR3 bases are TGTGCCAGCAGCTCCCCGGAGGGGTACCATGAGCAGTTCTTC. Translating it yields CASSSPEGYHEQFF.

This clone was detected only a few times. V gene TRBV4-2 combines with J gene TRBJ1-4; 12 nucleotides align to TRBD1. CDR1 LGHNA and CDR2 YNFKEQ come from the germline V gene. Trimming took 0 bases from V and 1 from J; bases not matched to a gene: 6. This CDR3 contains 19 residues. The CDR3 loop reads CASSQDGTGGVGTNEKLFF. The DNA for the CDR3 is TGTGCCAGCAGCCAAGATGGGACAGGGGGCGTTGGAACTAATGAAAAACTGTTTTTT.

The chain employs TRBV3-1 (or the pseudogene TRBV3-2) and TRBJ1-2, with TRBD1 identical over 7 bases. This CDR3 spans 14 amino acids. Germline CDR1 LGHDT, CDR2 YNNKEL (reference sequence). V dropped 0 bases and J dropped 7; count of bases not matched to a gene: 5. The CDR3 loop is CASSQDAGGGGYTF. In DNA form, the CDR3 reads TGTGCCAGCAGCCAAGATGCAGGGGGAGGTGGCTACACCTTC.

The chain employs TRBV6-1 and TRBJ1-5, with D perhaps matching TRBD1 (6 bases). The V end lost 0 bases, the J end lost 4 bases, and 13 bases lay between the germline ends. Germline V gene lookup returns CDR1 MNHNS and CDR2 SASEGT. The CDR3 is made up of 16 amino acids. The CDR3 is CASSEAVVTGNQPQHF. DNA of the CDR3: TGTGCCAGCAGTGAAGCTGTCGTCACAGGGAATCAGCCCCAGCATTTT.

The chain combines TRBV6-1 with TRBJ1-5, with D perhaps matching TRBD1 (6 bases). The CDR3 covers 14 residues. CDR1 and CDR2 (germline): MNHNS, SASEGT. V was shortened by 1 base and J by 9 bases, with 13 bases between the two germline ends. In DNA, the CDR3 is TGTGCCAGCAGTGAAGGAGACAGGTGGGGGCCCCAGCATTTT. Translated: CASSEGDRWGPQHF.

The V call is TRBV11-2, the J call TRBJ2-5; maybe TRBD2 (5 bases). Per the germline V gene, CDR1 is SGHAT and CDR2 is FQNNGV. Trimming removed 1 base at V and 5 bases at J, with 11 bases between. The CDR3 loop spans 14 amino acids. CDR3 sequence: CASSLVARGETQYF. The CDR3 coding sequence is TGTGCCAGCAGCTTAGTGGCCCGCGGGGAGACCCAGTACTTC. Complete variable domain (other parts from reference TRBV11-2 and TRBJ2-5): EAGVAQSPRYKIIEKRQSVAFWCNPISGHATLYWYQQILGQGPKLLIQFQNNGVVDDSQLPKDRFSAERLKGVDSTLKIQPAKLEDSAVYLCASSLVARGETQYFGPGTRLLVL.

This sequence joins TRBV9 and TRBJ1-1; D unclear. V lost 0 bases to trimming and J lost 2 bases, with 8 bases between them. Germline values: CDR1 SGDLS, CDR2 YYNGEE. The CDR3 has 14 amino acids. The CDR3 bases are TGTGCCAGCAGCGTAGATGGGCACAACACTGAAGCTTTCTTT. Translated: CASSVDGHNTEAFF.

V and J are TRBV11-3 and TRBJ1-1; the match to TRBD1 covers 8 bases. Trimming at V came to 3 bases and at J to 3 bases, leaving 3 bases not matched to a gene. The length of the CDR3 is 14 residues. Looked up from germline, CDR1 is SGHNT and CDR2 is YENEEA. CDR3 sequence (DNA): TGTGCCAGCAGCTTGCAGGGACAGGACACTGAAGCTTTCTTT. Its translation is CASSLQGQDTEAFF.

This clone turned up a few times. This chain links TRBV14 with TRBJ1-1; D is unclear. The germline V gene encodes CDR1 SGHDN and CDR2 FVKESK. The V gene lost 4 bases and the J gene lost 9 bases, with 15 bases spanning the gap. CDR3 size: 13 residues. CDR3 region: CASSPQNTYQAFF. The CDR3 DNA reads TGTGCCAGCAGCCCACAGAACACCTATCAAGCTTTCTTT.

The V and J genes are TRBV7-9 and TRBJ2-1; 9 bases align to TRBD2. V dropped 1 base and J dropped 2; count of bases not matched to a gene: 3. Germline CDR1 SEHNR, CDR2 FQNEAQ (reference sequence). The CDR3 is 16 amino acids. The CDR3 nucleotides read TGTGCCAGCAGCTTAGTTAGCGGGGGAACCTACAATGAGCAGTTCTTC. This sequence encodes CASSLVSGGTYNEQFF.